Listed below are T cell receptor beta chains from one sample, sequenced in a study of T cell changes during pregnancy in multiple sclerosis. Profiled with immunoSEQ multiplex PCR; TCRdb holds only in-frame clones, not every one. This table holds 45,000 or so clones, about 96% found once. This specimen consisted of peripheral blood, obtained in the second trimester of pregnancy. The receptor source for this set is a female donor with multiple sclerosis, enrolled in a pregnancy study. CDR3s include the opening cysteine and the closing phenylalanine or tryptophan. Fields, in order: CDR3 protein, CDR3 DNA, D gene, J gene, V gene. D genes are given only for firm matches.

CDR3: CASSRRPGQGVKEYF
DNA: TGTGCCAGCAGCCGACGGCCGGGACAGGGAGTAAAGGAGTACTTC
D: TRBD1
J: TRBJ2-7
V: TRBV2

CDR3: CASSAPGSTGELFF
DNA: TGTGCCAGCAGCGCGCCCGGGAGTACCGGGGAGCTGTTTTTT
D: -
J: TRBJ2-2
V: TRBV9

CDR3: CASSQGLAGFSGANVLTF
DNA: TGTGCCAGCAGCCAGGGACTAGCGGGGTTTTCTGGGGCCAACGTCCTGACTTTC
D: TRBD2
J: TRBJ2-6
V: TRBV5-4

CDR3: CASSVGDGTSYEQYF
DNA: TGTGCCAGCAGCGTAGGCGACGGGACTTCCTACGAGCAGTACTTC
D: -
J: TRBJ2-7
V: TRBV9

CDR3: CAWVERSSYNEQFF
DNA: TGTGCCTGGGTTGAGCGGAGCTCCTACAATGAGCAGTTCTTC
D: -
J: TRBJ2-1
V: TRBV30

CDR3: CASSLDRGLSGANVLTF
DNA: TGTGCCAGCAGCTTGGACAGGGGGCTTTCTGGGGCCAACGTCCTGACTTTC
D: TRBD1
J: TRBJ2-6
V: TRBV5-8

CDR3: CASSTPGVANQPQHF
DNA: TGTGCCAGCAGCACGCCCGGGGTCGCTAACCAGCCCCAGCATTTT
D: -
J: TRBJ1-5
V: TRBV28

CDR3: CASSPRDRVYQPQHF
DNA: TGTGCCAGTAGTCCCCGGGACAGGGTATATCAGCCCCAGCATTTT
D: TRBD1
J: TRBJ1-5
V: TRBV19

CDR3: CASSFSSPGTGVSYEQYF
DNA: TGCGCCAGCAGCTTTTCCTCTCCCGGGACGGGAGTTTCCTACGAGCAGTACTTC
D: -
J: TRBJ2-7
V: TRBV5-1

CDR3: CASSISGFGTGGFNQPQHF
DNA: TGTGCCAGTAGTATTTCGGGGTTTGGGACAGGGGGCTTCAATCAGCCCCAGCATTTT
D: TRBD1
J: TRBJ1-5
V: TRBV19

CDR3: CASSLVQDVAGSYEQYF
DNA: TGTGCCAGTAGTCTGGTCCAGGACGTGGCGGGGTCCTACGAGCAGTACTTC
D: -
J: TRBJ2-7
V: TRBV19

CDR3: CASVPRQSNQPQHF
DNA: TGTGCCAGCGTTCCTAGACAGAGCAATCAGCCCCAGCATTTT
D: -
J: TRBJ1-5
V: TRBV6-1

CDR3: CASSPSGTGKEKLFF
DNA: TGTGCCAGCAGTCCTTCCGGGACAGGGAAGGAAAAACTGTTTTTT
D: TRBD1
J: TRBJ1-4
V: TRBV28

CDR3: CASSLSPARVRYNEQFF
DNA: TGTGCCAGCAGTTTATCACCCGCTAGAGTTAGGTACAATGAGCAGTTCTTC
D: -
J: TRBJ2-1
V: TRBV27

CDR3: CASSLYGGQYNEQFF
DNA: TGTGCCAGCAGCTTATACGGGGGGCAGTACAATGAGCAGTTCTTC
D: -
J: TRBJ2-1
V: TRBV7-2

CDR3: CASSSTGGIGEAFF
DNA: TGTGCCAGCAGTTCGACAGGGGGCATCGGGGAAGCTTTCTTT
D: TRBD1
J: TRBJ1-1
V: TRBV27